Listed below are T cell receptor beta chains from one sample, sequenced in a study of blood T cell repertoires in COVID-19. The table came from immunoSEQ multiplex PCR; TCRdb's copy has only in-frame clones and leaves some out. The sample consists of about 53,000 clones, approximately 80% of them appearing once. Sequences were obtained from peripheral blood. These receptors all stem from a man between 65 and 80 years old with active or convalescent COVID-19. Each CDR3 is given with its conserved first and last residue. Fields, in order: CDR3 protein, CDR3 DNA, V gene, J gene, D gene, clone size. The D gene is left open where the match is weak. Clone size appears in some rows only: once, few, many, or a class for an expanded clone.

CDR3 protein: CASSLWASFNSPLHF
CDR3 DNA: TGTGCCAGCAGTTTATGGGCCAGCTTTAATTCACCCCTCCACTTT
V gene: TRBV27
J gene: TRBJ1-6
D gene: -
clone size: -

CDR3 protein: CASRHWDNTYEQYF
CDR3 DNA: TGCGCCAGCAGGCATTGGGACAACACCTACGAGCAGTACTTC
V gene: TRBV10-1
J gene: TRBJ2-7
D gene: -
clone size: many

CDR3 protein: CASSLERAGTGELFF
CDR3 DNA: TGTGCCAGCAGCTTAGAGAGGGCGGGAACCGGGGAGCTGTTTTTT
V gene: TRBV7-2
J gene: TRBJ2-2
D gene: -
clone size: -

CDR3 protein: CASSLAAIPNYGYTF
CDR3 DNA: TGTGCCAGCAGCTTGGCGGCGATCCCAAACTATGGCTACACCTTC
V gene: TRBV11-2
J gene: TRBJ1-2
D gene: -
clone size: once

CDR3 protein: CATSREGRFSGNTIYF
CDR3 DNA: TGTGCCACCAGCAGAGAAGGGAGGTTCTCGGGAAACACCATATATTTT
V gene: TRBV15
J gene: TRBJ1-3
D gene: -
clone size: -

CDR3 protein: CASSQDRDGGYTF
CDR3 DNA: TGTGCCAGCAGCCAAGATCGAGACGGGGGCTACACCTTC
V gene: TRBV3-1/TRBV3-2
J gene: TRBJ1-2
D gene: -
clone size: -

CDR3 protein: CASSSRQGPSNVYGYTF
CDR3 DNA: TGTGCCAGTAGTTCCCGACAGGGCCCGTCTAATGTCTATGGCTACACCTTC
V gene: TRBV19
J gene: TRBJ1-2
D gene: TRBD1
clone size: -

CDR3 protein: CASSGGQGGTGELFF
CDR3 DNA: TGTGCCAGCAGCGGTGGACAGGGGGGAACCGGGGAGCTGTTTTTT
V gene: TRBV7-9
J gene: TRBJ2-2
D gene: TRBD1
clone size: -

CDR3 protein: CASTAGGGETQYF
CDR3 DNA: TGTGCCAGCACCGCGGGAGGGGGAGAGACCCAGTACTTC
V gene: TRBV2
J gene: TRBJ2-5
D gene: TRBD2
clone size: -

CDR3 protein: CASTGTAYGYTF
CDR3 DNA: TGCGCCAGCACCGGGACAGCCTATGGCTACACCTTC
V gene: TRBV5-1
J gene: TRBJ1-2
D gene: TRBD1
clone size: -

CDR3 protein: CAWNGETPYNEQFF
CDR3 DNA: TGTGCCTGGAACGGGGAGACACCTTACAATGAGCAGTTCTTC
V gene: TRBV30
J gene: TRBJ2-1
D gene: -
clone size: -

CDR3 protein: CASSLASRPEAFF
CDR3 DNA: TGTGCCAGCAGTTTAGCTAGCCGGCCTGAAGCTTTCTTT
V gene: TRBV28
J gene: TRBJ1-1
D gene: -
clone size: -

CDR3 protein: CASTVQDLGGYTF
CDR3 DNA: TGTGCCAGCACCGTACAGGACCTTGGAGGCTACACCTTC
V gene: TRBV7-2
J gene: TRBJ1-2
D gene: -
clone size: -

CDR3 protein: CASTSGLWGRGYTF
CDR3 DNA: TGTGCCAGCACCAGCGGGCTTTGGGGCCGGGGCTACACCTTC
V gene: TRBV2
J gene: TRBJ1-2
D gene: -
clone size: -

CDR3 protein: CASSPSGLILMNTEAFF
CDR3 DNA: TGTGCCAGCAGCCCGTCGGGACTTATACTAATGAACACTGAAGCTTTCTTT
V gene: TRBV5-6
J gene: TRBJ1-1
D gene: -
clone size: -

CDR3 protein: CASKSNRLRGYTF
CDR3 DNA: TGTGCCAGCAAGTCTAATAGGTTGCGGGGCTACACCTTC
V gene: TRBV7-2
J gene: TRBJ1-2
D gene: -
clone size: once

CDR3 protein: CASSVDKLGYGYTF
CDR3 DNA: TGTGCCAGCAGTGTGGACAAGTTGGGCTATGGCTACACCTTC
V gene: TRBV28
J gene: TRBJ1-2
D gene: -
clone size: -

CDR3 protein: CASSFHRGETQYF
CDR3 DNA: TGCGCCAGCAGCTTCCACCGGGGGGAGACCCAGTACTTC
V gene: TRBV5-1
J gene: TRBJ2-5
D gene: -
clone size: -

CDR3 protein: CASSTRAASKRGALSNYNEQFF
CDR3 DNA: TGTGCCAGCAGCACTAGGGCGGCTTCCAAGCGGGGAGCCCTCAGCAACTACAATGAGCAGTTCTTC
V gene: TRBV7-9
J gene: TRBJ2-1
D gene: TRBD2
clone size: -

CDR3 protein: CSASSLGQGNYGYTF
CDR3 DNA: TGCAGTGCTAGTTCCTTGGGACAGGGCAACTATGGCTACACCTTC
V gene: TRBV20-1
J gene: TRBJ1-2
D gene: TRBD1
clone size: -

CDR3 protein: CASHRRHEQFF
CDR3 DNA: TGTGCCAGCCATCGGAGGCATGAGCAGTTCTTC
V gene: TRBV28
J gene: TRBJ2-1
D gene: -
clone size: once

CDR3 protein: CASSQGRVNTEAFF
CDR3 DNA: TGTGCCAGTTCTCAGGGCAGGGTGAACACTGAAGCTTTCTTT
V gene: TRBV6-5
J gene: TRBJ1-1
D gene: -
clone size: -

CDR3 protein: CASSPSTPSGNTIYF
CDR3 DNA: TGTGCCAGCAGCCCCTCTACCCCATCTGGAAACACCATATATTTT
V gene: TRBV3-1/TRBV3-2
J gene: TRBJ1-3
D gene: -
clone size: -

CDR3 protein: CASSQDAKPGTQYF
CDR3 DNA: TGTGCCAGCAGCCAAGATGCGAAGCCGGGGACCCAGTACTTC
V gene: TRBV4-2
J gene: TRBJ2-5
D gene: -
clone size: -

CDR3 protein: CASSLDRGSSPLHF
CDR3 DNA: TGTGCCAGCAGCTTAGACAGGGGGAGTTCACCCCTCCACTTT
V gene: TRBV7-3
J gene: TRBJ1-6
D gene: TRBD1
clone size: -

CDR3 protein: CASSPGVNNEKLFF
CDR3 DNA: TGTGCCAGCAGTCCCGGTGTCAATAATGAAAAACTGTTTTTT
V gene: TRBV11-3
J gene: TRBJ1-4
D gene: -
clone size: -

CDR3 protein: CASSQDRGQPQHF
CDR3 DNA: TGCGCCAGCAGCCAGGACAGGGGCCAGCCCCAGCATTTT
V gene: TRBV4-1
J gene: TRBJ1-5
D gene: TRBD1
clone size: once